This T cell receptor (beta chain) was profiled in a study of blood T cells in healthy people across ages. Overall study findings and caveats: Diversity was higher, and naive CD4+ cells more numerous, in long-lived donors than in aged donors.

Germline V lookup: CDR1 SGHTA, CDR2 FQGNSA. The CDR3 has 15 amino acids. With 5 bases clipped from V and 3 bases from J, the junction kept 7 bases outside the gene matches. Points on this clonotype: Its antigen is unidentified.

Through a sample-barcoded 5' primer and a J-beta primer mix, a second PCR was run for roughly 6 to 11 cycles. TCRdb analysed the 5' RACE reads with MiXCR anew, one entry per CDR3 protein. Among some 1.4 million distinct CDR3 sequences listed, roughly 45% were seen once. V and J are TRBV7-2 and TRBJ2-7, with TRBD1 identical over 10 bases. This TCR derives from a woman aged 18-35 years in good health. The sample was blood. This CDR3 reads CASSVGQGLLYEQYF. CDR3 nucleotides: TGTGCCAGCAGCGTGGGACAGGGGCTCCTCTACGAGCAGTACTTC. Full variable domain (remainder filled in from reference TRBV7-2 and TRBJ2-7): GAGVSQSPSNKVTEKGKDVELRCDPISGHTALYWYRQSLGQGLEFLIYFQGNSAPDKSGLPSDRFSAERTGGSVSTLTIQRTQQEDSAVYLCASSVGQGLLYEQYFGPGTRLTVT.